This T cell receptor beta chain is from a study of blood T cell repertoires in COVID-19. Clones were sequenced by immunoSEQ multiplex PCR, and TCRdb holds only the in-frame ones, with some missing. The profile shows roughly 160,000 clones, approximately 85% of them singletons. Trimming took 0 bases from V and 4 from J, leaving 13 bases between them. This CDR3 region has 16 residues. Germline CDR1 and CDR2: SEHNR and FQNEAQ (reference sequence). Sequenced sample: peripheral blood. The chain uses TRBV7-9 and TRBJ2-1; tentatively, D is TRBD2 (6 bases). This receptor was taken from a man older than 75 with COVID-19, enrolled during active disease. The CDR3 here is CASSLAVTGVYNEQFF. Written as DNA, the CDR3 is TGTGCCAGCAGCTTAGCAGTAACGGGGGTGTACAATGAGCAGTTCTTC.